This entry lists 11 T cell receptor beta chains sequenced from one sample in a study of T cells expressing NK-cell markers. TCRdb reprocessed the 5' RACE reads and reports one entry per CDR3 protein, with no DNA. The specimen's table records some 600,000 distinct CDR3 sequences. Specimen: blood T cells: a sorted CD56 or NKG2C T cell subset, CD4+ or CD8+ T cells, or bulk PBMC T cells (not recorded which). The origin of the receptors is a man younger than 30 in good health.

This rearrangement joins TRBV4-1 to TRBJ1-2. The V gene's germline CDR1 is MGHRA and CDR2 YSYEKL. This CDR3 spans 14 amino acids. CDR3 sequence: CASSQDRRPYGYTF.

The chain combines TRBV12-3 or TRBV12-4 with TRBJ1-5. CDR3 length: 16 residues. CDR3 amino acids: CASSLIQTRGNQPQHF.

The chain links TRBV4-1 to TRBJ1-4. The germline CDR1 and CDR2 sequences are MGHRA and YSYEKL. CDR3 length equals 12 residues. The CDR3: CASSQTSKKLFF.

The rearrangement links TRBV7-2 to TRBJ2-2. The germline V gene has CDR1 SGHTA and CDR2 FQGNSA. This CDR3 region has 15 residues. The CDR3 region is CASSLDGVNTGELFF.

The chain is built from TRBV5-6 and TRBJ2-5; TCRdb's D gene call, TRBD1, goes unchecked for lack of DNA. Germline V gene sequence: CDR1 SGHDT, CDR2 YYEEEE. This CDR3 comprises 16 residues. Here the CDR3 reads CASSPNLGQGYETQYF.

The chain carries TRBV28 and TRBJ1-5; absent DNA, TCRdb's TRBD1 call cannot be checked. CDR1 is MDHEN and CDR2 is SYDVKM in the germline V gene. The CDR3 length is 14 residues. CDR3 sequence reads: CASLGPGVNQPQHF.

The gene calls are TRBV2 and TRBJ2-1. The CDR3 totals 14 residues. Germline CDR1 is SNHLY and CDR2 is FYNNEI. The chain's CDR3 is CASWEQPSYNEQFF.

The CDR3 here is CASSFRTGTRDEQYF. The chain joins TRBV12-3 or TRBV12-4 to TRBJ2-7; the D call of TRBD1 rests on TCRdb alone, since no DNA is present to check it. The CDR3 length is 15 residues.

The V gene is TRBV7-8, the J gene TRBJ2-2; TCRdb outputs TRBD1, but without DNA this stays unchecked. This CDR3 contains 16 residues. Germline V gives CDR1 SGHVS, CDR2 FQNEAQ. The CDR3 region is CASSPGIRPDTGELFF.

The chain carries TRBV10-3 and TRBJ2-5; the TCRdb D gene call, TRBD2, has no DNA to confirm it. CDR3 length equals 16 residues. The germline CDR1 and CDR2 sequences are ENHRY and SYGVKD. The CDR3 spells CAISAGLAGGQETQYF.

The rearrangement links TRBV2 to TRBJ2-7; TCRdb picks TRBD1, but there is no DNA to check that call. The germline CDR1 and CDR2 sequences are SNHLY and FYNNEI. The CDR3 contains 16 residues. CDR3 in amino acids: CASSERGGDLSYEQYF.